These 21 T cell receptor beta chains were all obtained from the same sample, sequenced in a study of technical replicates of blood from a few donors. TCRdb's copy holds only in-frame clones and misses some; the assay was immunoSEQ multiplex PCR. The sample consists of about 68,000 clones, about 97% of them appearing once. Material: T cells isolated from PBMCs. These receptors all stem from a human donor in good health.

The CDR3 sequence: CASSRTGEDGYTF. Here the CDR3 DNA reads TGTGCCAGCAGCAGGACAGGGGAAGATGGCTACACCTTC. The gene calls are TRBV6-4 and TRBJ1-2, with 9 bases lining up with TRBD1. The germline gives CDR1 MRHNA, CDR2 SNTAGT. The CDR3 runs to 13 residues. The V gene end was trimmed by 6 bases and the J gene end by 6 bases; junction bases not matched to a gene: 5.

V is TRBV7-7 and J is TRBJ2-6; no definite D call. Trimming took off 1 base at V and 0 bases at J, with 10 bases between the two ends. Germline V gene sequence: CDR1 SSHAT, CDR2 FNYEAQ (reference sequence). This CDR3 has 17 residues. The CDR3 protein is CASSLGNSLSGANVLTF. The CDR3 bases are TGTGCCAGCAGCTTAGGGAACAGTCTCTCTGGGGCCAACGTCCTGACTTTC.

The chain has TRBV4-1 and TRBJ2-7, with D tentatively TRBD1 (6 bases). This CDR3 is 17 amino acids long. Germline V gives CDR1 MGHRA, CDR2 YSYEKL. Trimming shortened V by 0 bases and J by 4 bases, and 19 bases separated the two germline ends. The CDR3 DNA is TGCGCCAGCAGCCAAGATTCGGCCGGGACAAAGAAATACGAGCAGTACTTC. It translates to CASSQDSAGTKKYEQYF.

The V and J genes are TRBV9 and TRBJ2-7; a possible D gene is TRBD2 (6 bases). Germline CDR1 and CDR2: SGDLS and YYNGEE. V dropped 8 bases and J dropped 3 bases, with 18 bases sitting between them. This CDR3 spans 14 amino acids. CDR3 nucleotides: TGTGCCAGTAATAGGCCGGGACTCGACTACGAGCAGTACTTC. Translation: CASNRPGLDYEQYF.

This chain joins TRBV30 and TRBJ2-5; TRBD2 aligns across 9 bases. The V and J ends lost 4 bases and 1 base, in that order; junction bases with no gene match: 7. Germline loops: CDR1 GTSNPN, CDR2 SVGIG (reference sequence). There are 15 residues in the CDR3. The chain's CDR3 is CAWNRASGIQETQYF. CDR3 nucleotides: TGTGCCTGGAATCGGGCTAGCGGGATCCAAGAGACCCAGTACTTC.

V and J are TRBV5-1 and TRBJ2-5; D possibly corresponds to TRBD2 (5 bases). This CDR3 has 14 amino acids. V was trimmed by 5 bases and J by 0 bases, leaving 11 bases between them. Germline V gives CDR1 SGHRS, CDR2 YFSETQ. The CDR3 loop reads CASSGSGHQETQYF. DNA of the CDR3: TGCGCCAGCAGTGGGAGCGGCCACCAAGAGACCCAGTACTTC.

This clone was seen a single time. V gene TRBV6-5 combines with J gene TRBJ1-1; D might be TRBD1 (5 bases). The CDR3 length is 15 residues. Trimming left V 7 bases short and J 0 bases short, with 15 bases between. The germline V gene encodes CDR1 MNHEY and CDR2 SVGAGI. The CDR3 loop is CASISWTDMNTEAFF. The CDR3 bases are TGTGCCAGCATCTCTTGGACGGACATGAACACTGAAGCTTTCTTT.

This rearrangement joins TRBV7-3 to TRBJ1-2; tentatively, D is TRBD1 (6 bases). V lost 5 bases to trimming and J lost 8 bases, with 18 bases between them. CDR1 is SGHTA and CDR2 is FQGTGA in the germline V gene. The CDR3 runs to 14 residues. The CDR3 loop is CASSPLQGSVGYTF. CDR3 coding DNA: TGTGCCAGCAGCCCACTACAGGGTTCAGTAGGCTACACCTTC.

This chain links TRBV2 with TRBJ1-1; D is unresolved. The germline V and J ends were trimmed by 11 bases and 0 bases, with 19 bases remaining between them. Germline assignment: CDR1 SNHLY and CDR2 FYNNEI. The CDR3 spans 15 residues. The CDR3 nucleotides are TGTGCCTGCCGGGAGCTAGCAATACTGAACACTGAAGCTTTCTTT. Translation gives CACRELAILNTEAFF.

The chain couples TRBV2 to TRBJ2-5; 9 bases map to TRBD2. CDR3 length: 15 amino acids. V lost 7 bases to trimming and J lost 2 bases; unmatched junction nucleotides: 8. Germline loops: CDR1 SNHLY, CDR2 FYNNEI. CDR3 region: CASMREGPVQETQYF. The CDR3 coding sequence is TGTGCCAGCATGCGGGAGGGGCCAGTACAAGAGACCCAGTACTTC.

The V and J genes are TRBV6-5 and TRBJ1-1; D possibly corresponds to TRBD1 (5 bases). Germline V gene sequence: CDR1 MNHEY, CDR2 SVGAGI. Trimming removed 5 bases from V and 5 bases from J, with 12 bases in between. The CDR3 sequence is 13 residues long. This chain's CDR3 is CASSPGGLTEAFF. DNA for the CDR3: TGTGCCAGCAGTCCGGGGGGACTAACTGAAGCTTTCTTT.

The rearrangement links TRBV5-6 to TRBJ2-7, with D possibly TRBD2 on 6 matching bases. Between the trimmed V and J ends, which lost 0 bases and 5 bases, there was a span of 9 bases. CDR3 length: 13 residues. Germline V lookup: CDR1 SGHDT, CDR2 YYEEEE. The CDR3, as DNA: TGTGCCAGCAGCTTGGCGGGAGTAAACGAGCAGTACTTC. Translation: CASSLAGVNEQYF.

For the CDR3, the DNA is TGTGCCAGCAGCCTTAGGGACAGGGGTTATGGCTACACCTTC. Protein product: CASSLRDRGYGYTF. The chain employs TRBV7-9 and TRBJ1-2; TRBD1 matches 10 bases. Germline V lookup: CDR1 SEHNR, CDR2 FQNEAQ (reference sequence). J gave up 5 bases and V 5 bases, and 5 bases lay outside the gene matches. This CDR3 has 14 residues.

The genes are TRBV30 and TRBJ2-2; 7 bases align to TRBD2. V shed 3 bases, J shed 3 bases, and the junction held 7 bases outside the gene matches. Germline lookup yields CDR1 GTSNPN and CDR2 SVGIG (reference sequence). The CDR3 length is 15 residues. The CDR3 coding sequence is TGTGCCTGGAGGGCCCTAGCGGCCTACACCGGGGAGCTGTTTTTT. Translated: CAWRALAAYTGELFF.

The CDR3 protein is CASSLPGTHTGELFF. The CDR3 DNA reads as TGTGCCAGCAGCTTGCCTGGGACTCACACCGGGGAGCTGTTTTTT. This chain links TRBV11-1 with TRBJ2-2, with a weak D call TRBD2 (6 bases). The CDR3 runs to 15 residues. Germline CDR1 is SGHAT and CDR2 is FQDESV (reference sequence). Trimming stripped 3 bases from V and 3 bases from J, with 11 bases between.

The chain joins TRBV19 to TRBJ1-6, with TRBD1 as a possible D gene (6 bases). Per germline, CDR1 LNHDA and CDR2 SQIVND (reference sequence). This CDR3 spans 12 amino acids. Trimming removed 4 bases at V and 11 bases at J, with 9 bases between. Here the CDR3 reads CASSKQGAPLHF. CDR3 nucleotides: TGTGCCAGTAGTAAACAGGGAGCACCCCTCCACTTT.

The genes are TRBV2 and TRBJ1-1; D might be TRBD1 (5 bases). The CDR3 is 13 residues long. Germline V gives CDR1 SNHLY, CDR2 FYNNEI. V gave up 10 bases and J gave up 1 base, with 13 bases separating them. CDR3 residues: CATGGFQNTEAFF. The CDR3 coding sequence is TGTGCCACGGGGGGGTTCCAGAACACTGAAGCTTTCTTT.

This clone was seen just once. The chain uses TRBV30 and TRBJ1-3; D is unclear. Germline V CDR1 and CDR2: GTSNPN, SVGIG (reference sequence). Trimming shortened V by 2 bases and J by 0 bases, and 8 bases separated the two germline ends. The CDR3 is 14 amino acids. CDR3 sequence: CAWSQVNSGNTIYF. In DNA, the CDR3 is TGTGCCTGGAGTCAGGTCAACTCTGGAAACACCATATATTTT. Complete variable domain (other parts from reference TRBV30 and TRBJ1-3): SQTIHQWPATLVQPVGSPLSLECTVEGTSNPNLYWYRQAAGRGLQLLFYSVGIGQISSEVPQNLSASRPQDRQFILSSKKLLLSDSGFYLCAWSQVNSGNTIYFGEGSWLTVV.

CDR3 coding DNA: TGTGCCATCAGTGTATCACAGGGCCCAAACACCGGGGAGCTGTTTTTT. As protein: CAISVSQGPNTGELFF. This sequence joins TRBV10-3 and TRBJ2-2, with D tentatively TRBD1 (6 bases). The germline CDR1 and CDR2 sequences are ENHRY and SYGVKD. The V end was cut by 4 bases, the J end by 2 bases, with 14 bases between. The CDR3 spans 16 residues.

This chain connects TRBV6-1 to TRBJ2-2, with D hard to call. The CDR3 contains 14 residues. Per germline, CDR1 MNHNS and CDR2 SASEGT. V was pared by 8 bases and J by 1 base, with 11 bases between. In DNA, the CDR3 is TGTGCCAGCGCGCTGGAGCTGAACACCGGGGAGCTGTTTTTT. This encodes CASALELNTGELFF.

The chain links TRBV7-9 to TRBJ2-5, with D possibly matching TRBD2 (5 bases). This CDR3 is 13 amino acids long. Germline CDR1 SEHNR, CDR2 FQNEAQ (reference sequence). V lost 5 bases and J lost 3, with 10 bases in between. The CDR3 DNA follows: TGTGCCAGCAGCCGACCCGGGGAAGAGACCCAGTACTTC. This sequence encodes CASSRPGEETQYF.